This T cell receptor (beta chain) was recorded in a study of cytomegalovirus exposure and HLA in healthy donors. Regarding the study as a whole: Several of the most significant clusters were apparently associated with common viral pathogens in a later analysis.

About this clone itself: Antigen specificity is unknown.

The germline V gene encodes CDR1 MNHNS and CDR2 SASEGT. The CDR3 is made up of 14 amino acids. The V gene lost 8 bases and the J gene lost 9 bases, with 20 bases spanning the gap. 60 Vbeta and 13 Jbeta primers were used in PCR. Sequencing was performed with immunoSEQ multiplex PCR; in TCRdb, only in-frame clones are kept and a portion is missing. The sample has roughly 100,000 clones, roughly 9.4% seen once. Specimen: PBMCs. The chain joins TRBV6-1 to TRBJ2-1, with a tentative D call TRBD2 (6 bases). The receptor comes from a man in his forties or fifties in good health and CMV-seropositive. CDR3 sequence reads: CASQTLTSSSEQFF. CDR3 nucleotides: TGTGCCAGCCAAACCCTCACTAGCTCTTCTGAGCAGTTCTTC.